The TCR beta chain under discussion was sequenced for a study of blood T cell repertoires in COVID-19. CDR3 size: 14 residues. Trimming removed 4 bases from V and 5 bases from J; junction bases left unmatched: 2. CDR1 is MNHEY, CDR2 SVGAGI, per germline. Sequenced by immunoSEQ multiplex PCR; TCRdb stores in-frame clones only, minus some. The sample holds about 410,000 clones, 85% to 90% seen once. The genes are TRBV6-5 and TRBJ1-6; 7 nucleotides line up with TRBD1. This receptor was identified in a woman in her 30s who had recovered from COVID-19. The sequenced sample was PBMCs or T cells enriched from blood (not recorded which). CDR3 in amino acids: CASSLGQHNSPLHF. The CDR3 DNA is TGTGCCAGCAGTTTGGGACAGCATAATTCACCCCTCCACTTT.